A selection of T cell receptor beta chains follows, all from one sample in a study of blood T cell repertoires in COVID-19. Clones were read by immunoSEQ multiplex PCR, and TCRdb kept only the in-frame ones, dropping some. The table has roughly 140,000 clones, 87% seen once. Material for sequencing was PBMCs or T cells enriched from blood (not recorded which). Receptor source: a man aged 55 to 70 who had recovered from COVID-19. CDR3s include the opening cysteine and the closing phenylalanine or tryptophan. Each record gives: V gene, clone size, J gene, CDR3 length, CDR3 protein. Not all rows give a size; the values are once, few, many and, for expanded clones, a class.

TRBV10-1	.	TRBJ2-7	14	CANPEVLWSYEQYF
TRBV28	.	TRBJ2-2	15	CASSLRTSGTGELFF
TRBV24-1	.	TRBJ2-1	15	CATSGATGTYNEQFF
TRBV3-1/TRBV3-2	.	TRBJ1-1	13	CASSQGQGREAFF
TRBV29-1	.	TRBJ2-5	12	CSGISGEETQYF
TRBV5-1	few	TRBJ1-1	17	CASSSRGRGLLNTEAFF
TRBV27	.	TRBJ1-1	13	CASKPGQGGTAFF
TRBV10-2	.	TRBJ1-3	15	CASSEGRTLGNTIYF
TRBV28	.	TRBJ2-7	14	CASSLTSDSYEQYF
TRBV6-5	.	TRBJ2-2	13	CATGTGGTGELFF
TRBV5-1	.	TRBJ2-1	15	CASSLDRSAYNEQFF
TRBV2	.	TRBJ2-5	15	CASRQSRTTQETQYF
TRBV12-3/TRBV12-4	few	TRBJ1-1	13	CASSFQGAGEAFF
TRBV3-1/TRBV3-2	.	TRBJ2-7	12	CASSHTSYEQYF
TRBV5-4	.	TRBJ1-4	15	CASSLGGGLGEKLFF
TRBV10-3	once	TRBJ1-4	15	CAISEAWTAGEKLFF
TRBV5-1	.	TRBJ2-7	14	CASSSSGGVTEQYF
TRBV18	.	TRBJ2-1	14	CASSSSGSYNEQFF
TRBV5-8	few	TRBJ2-2	14	CASSLRTSWGELFF
TRBV14	.	TRBJ1-4	13	CASSPGQGRKLFF
TRBV10-3	.	TRBJ1-2	14	CAISESRQFYGYTF
TRBV7-8	.	TRBJ1-5	14	CASSLGPVNQPQHF
TRBV9	.	TRBJ2-5	14	CASSVGPLQETQYF
TRBV7-3	once	TRBJ2-2	16	CASSRGSGRALGELFF
TRBV3-1/TRBV3-2	.	TRBJ1-4	11	CASSPGPILFF
TRBV11-2	.	TRBJ2-7	14	CASSAIGFSYEQYF
TRBV2	once	TRBJ2-5	12	CATTGRRETQYF
TRBV7-8	.	TRBJ2-3	16	CASSRSSGGPGDTQYF
TRBV9	once	TRBJ1-2	13	CASSVELRGGYTF
TRBV28	.	TRBJ1-1	15	CASSPSDRGYTEAFF
TRBV5-5	.	TRBJ2-7	13	CASSSLDRDEQYF
TRBV11-2	.	TRBJ1-2	15	CASRPTADRGNSYTF
TRBV28	.	TRBJ2-7	13	CASALRGSGTEYF
TRBV27	.	TRBJ1-6	13	CASSSVLLSPLHF
TRBV7-3	.	TRBJ2-2	15	CASSSGQGWTGELFF